This T cell receptor beta chain was captured in a study of T cells in Graves' hyperthyroidism and ophthalmopathy (dated by TCRdb to the late 2010s). For context, the study as a whole: Peripheral blood was sampled at the time of initial diagnosis, prior to any treatment. A discovery cohort of about a hundred patients, about 43 with Graves' ophthalmopathy and about 60 with stable Graves' hyperthyroidism, was used to find distinguishing TCR V-J signatures. Prospective prediction of ophthalmopathy was tested in an independent validation cohort consisting of 18 hyperthyroidism patients and around 17 patients who later progressed to ophthalmopathy. The approximately 98 discovery patients were randomly divided into training and test sets at a 7:3 ratio. Thyroid tissue and blood T-cell repertoires from more than 5 Graves' hyperthyroidism patients were also compared in the study. After blood sampling, hyperthyroidism patients were treated with methimazole at a starting dose of 30 mg daily, and ophthalmopathy patients were treated with high-dose intravenous methylprednisolone. TCR Vbeta CDR3 sequencing of some 140 peripheral blood samples (over 40 ophthalmopathy, 75 to 80 hyperthyroidism and approximately 17 progressor patients) is reported in the paper. Here is what the overall study found, with its caveats: Sample size was not statistically predetermined, and blinding of investigators to group allocation was not performed. In validation, the model predicted progression to ophthalmopathy with around 71% sensitivity and less than 80% specificity, a median of 6.5 months before onset. Blood samples also contained most of the expanded thyroid clonotypes (frequency above 0.001), which suggests that blood repertoires may reflect thyroid immune responses. A 13 V-J signature model separated ophthalmopathy from stable hyperthyroidism, with 87.88% sensitivity and about 81% specificity in cross-validation and 80%/75% in testing.

Of note for this clonotype: Its antigen specificity is not known. No much larger clone is present one base from it, and per-base qualities are unavailable.

The TCR beta CDR3 regions were amplified from the RNA transcripts. A first-round RT-PCR of the TCR CDR3 used the HTBI primer set with the Qiagen OneStep RT-PCR kit. The libraries were constructed in a second round of multiplex PCR and then size-selected and purified. Libraries were sequenced paired-end with 100 bp reads on an Illumina HiSeq2000. The source study handled its data this way. SOAPnuke was used to process the raw data, throwing out any read that contained adapters or uncalled bases, had a mean Phred below 15, or lacked an exact constant-primer or identifier match. COPE v1.2.5 was used to merge high-quality paired reads, and clonotypes were defined as unique nucleotide sequences. MiTCR v1.1 was used to align clonotypes to the IMGT TRBV, TRBD and TRBJ reference segments. Only V-J combinations with frequency above 0.0001, covering 99% to 99.2% of repertoires, were analysed. A TCS score was defined as the ratio of F50 (clonal expansion) to E x V (chaos), with BLOSUM62-based TCRdist applied between CDR3 peptides within each V-J. Welch's t-statistics and random forest reduced some 510 V-J features to 13, which were used in a naive Bayes classifier (R e1071). Through fastp at Q25 and MiXCR, TCRdb rebuilt clones from the public reads, retaining in-frame beta chains. Rows are unified per CDR3 protein, each entry keeping the most common DNA and genes. These V and J calls originate from TCRdb's pipeline instead of the authors' own analysis. This sample lists 300,000 to 450,000 distinct CDR3 sequences; around 13% were detected once. The ten most abundant clones make up 8% to 13% of the sample.

CDR1 SQVTM and CDR2 ANQGSEA were looked up in the germline V gene. Trimming accounts for 4 bases at V and 7 bases at J, while the number of junction bases matched to no gene is 11. From the cysteine up to the phenylalanine, the CDR3 has a length of 15 residues. CDR3 DNA only is kept here, 45 bases in frame from base 1. Stable Graves' hyperthyroidism was defined as no progression to ophthalmopathy during 18 months of follow-up. Hyperthyroidism patients were newly diagnosed, had a disease duration of under 2 months, and were aged 18 to 65 years. Exclusion was applied to patients with uncontrolled infections, other autoimmune diseases, pregnancy or lactation. Diagnoses relied on clinical symptoms, serum thyroxine and TRAb, thyroid ultrasound and orbital computed tomography. Ficoll-Paque density gradient centrifugation was used to isolate PBMCs from 9.5 to 10 ml of fresh peripheral blood. Trizol reagent was used to extract total RNA, and RNA quality was then checked on an Agilent 2100 Bioanalyzer.

Sequences were obtained from blood. This chain is built from TRBV29-1 and TRBJ2-7, and TRBD2 aligns with 12 junction nucleotides. The sequence was collected from a woman aged 60-70 years with Graves' hyperthyroidism. The CDR3 region has the sequence CSVVSEASGRGEQYF. The DNA sequence reads TGCAGCGTTGTGTCGGAAGCTAGCGGGAGGGGGGAGCAGTACTTC.